The following is a TCR beta chain sequence with its context. No cognate antigen has been identified for it. One base away there is no much larger clone; base qualities are not given. This sample also contains other DNA sequences that code for the same CDR3. Using the deep immunoSEQ assay, multiplex PCR amplified TCR CDR3 regions from genomic DNA. Extracted genomic DNA from each cell subset was spread evenly across all wells of several immunoSEQ 96-well plates, with each plate serving as a replicate. For sorted subsets, each replicate PCR was loaded with around 200 ng genomic DNA, equivalent to some 31,000 T cell genomes. Purified libraries were quantified with a Qubit 3.0 fluorometer, sized on a Bioanalyzer 2100, and re-quantified with the KAPA Library Quantification kit. Every immunoSEQ 96-well plate was sequenced on a separate single-read 150-cycle Illumina NextSeq 550 flow cell. For the original study's pipeline: Because the immunoSEQ output held only junctional sequences and lacked quality scores, the filtering could not match the filtering applied to full-length reads. To assign V/J genes and CDR3, sequences were annotated using PyIR, a Python wrapper for IgBLAST v1.9, with IMGT germline references. Any read was removed if the V/J assignment was weak (E-value above 1e-6), the CDR3 was missing, or the read contained stop codons, out-of-frame junctions, or ambiguous translated residues. V3J clonotypes were defined as sequences sharing an identical inferred V gene, J gene, and CDR3 amino acid sequence. To compute the percentage overlap between repertoires, the number of shared unique clonotypes was divided by the size of the smaller repertoire. Richness of each repertoire was evaluated using RTK rarefaction, the Chao1 estimator, and Recon v2.1 estimates of unobserved clonotypes. For all TCRbeta clonotypes obtained by the gDNA method from a few donors, generation probabilities were computed with OLGA. TCRdb provides this immuneACCESS table in a form limited to in-frame rearrangements. Some clones are lacking; in checked studies, under half of them reflect an unresolved V gene, and why the rest are absent is not known. The DNA gave D and trimming, while V, J and clone size come from that table. For this sample the table gives 100,000 to 120,000 clones, of which 68% were detected only once. Around 24% of the sample rests with the top ten.

The entry originates in a study of shared clonotypes between healthy human individuals (dated by TCRdb to 2019 to 2021). With respect to the entire study: The cohort comprised a couple of women and a few men aged 18 to 49 years. For each donor, three plates each were used for CD4 naive and CD4 memory, two plates were used for CD8 naive, and one plate was used for CD8 memory. Blood TCR repertoires of roughly five healthy adults were deeply sequenced to estimate repertoire size and the extent of clonotype sharing between individuals. To increase sequencing depth and limit assay-specific biases, TCR repertoire library preparation and sequencing were carried out by different laboratories using diverse techniques. Between about 0.8 and 9 billion PBMCs per donor were obtained by leukapheresis. Results and caveats for the whole study, not just this receptor: Sampling was limited to blood, and TCR repertoires in tissue likely differ from TCR repertoires in blood. Approximately 5% of naive CD4, 3% to 3.5% of naive CD8, about 2.4% of memory CD4, and more than 0.35% of memory CD8 clonotypes were shared across several donors. Even with the large sequencing depth, rarefaction of the sorted-subset datasets indicated that sequencing was incomplete. Larger estimated clonotype richness was generally found for naive subsets than for memory subsets. Clonotypes shared by all four sorted-subset donors showed higher generation probabilities than non-shared clonotypes. The small number of donors limited the genetic and exposure-history diversity represented. Based on pairwise subsampling, the degree of clonotype sharing among donors was expected to be affected by sequencing depth.

According to the germline V gene, CDR1 reads SGDLS and CDR2 reads YYNGEE. The CDR3 measures 15 amino acids from cysteine to phenylalanine. The CDR3 DNA has 45 bases and is translated from base 1. V and J lose 0 bases and 1 base, and a span of 7 bases separates them. Donors were healthy HIV-negative adults with no recently reported acute infections or vaccinations. Every donor was a Caucasian adult living in Nashville, Tennessee, USA. CD8 memory samples combined magnetically selected CD45RO+ cells with CCR7-negative CD45RA+ effector memory (TemRA) cells. Blood was collected by leukapheresis, and PBMCs were isolated by Ficoll-Histopaque density gradient centrifugation and then cryopreserved in liquid nitrogen vapor phase. Analytical flow cytometry was used to check the purity and quantity of each magnetically sorted T cell population. Genomic DNA was isolated from each sorted fraction and quantified by UV absorbance on a Nanodrop 2000c.

Sequencing input: memory CD8+ T cells sorted from blood. This specimen's cell subset or site label, per the study, means: CD45RO+ cells pooled with CCR7-negative TemRA cells. The clonotype comes from a woman aged 25 to 39 in good health. The chain was built from TRBV9 and TRBJ2-2; perhaps TRBD2 is the D gene, with 6 bases matching. At the DNA level, the sequence is TGTGCCAGCAGCGTAGGCGGGGTGAACACCGGGGAGCTGTTTTTT. Translated, it gives CASSVGGVNTGELFF.